These 9 T cell receptor beta chains came from one sample sequenced in a study of cytomegalovirus exposure and HLA in healthy donors. 13 Jbeta primers and 60 Vbeta primers were used for the PCR. The repertoire was sequenced with immunoSEQ multiplex PCR; TCRdb's copy has only in-frame clones and lacks some. The sample contains under 85,000 clones, 80% of which appear only once. The sample consisted of PBMCs. All receptors come from a woman in her twenties or thirties in good health and CMV-seronegative.

V is TRBV13 and J is TRBJ2-7; TRBD1 aligns across 8 bases. The length of the CDR3 is 13 residues. Germline CDR1 is PRHDT and CDR2 is FYEKMQ (reference sequence). Unmatched junction bases numbered 5, after V lost 3 bases and J lost 7 bases. This CDR3 reads CASSLDRVGEQYF. The CDR3 nucleotides read TGTGCCAGCAGCTTGGACAGGGTCGGAGAGCAGTACTTC.

The chain couples TRBV29-1 to TRBJ2-1, with 10 bases lining up with TRBD2. Germline CDR1 reads SQVTM; CDR2 reads ANQGSEA. V dropped 6 bases and J dropped 9; count of bases not matched to a gene: 2. The CDR3 consists of 11 residues. The CDR3 DNA follows: TGCAGCGTGCTAGCGGGAGTTGAGCAGTTCTTC. As protein: CSVLAGVEQFF.

V and J are TRBV9 and TRBJ2-3; D remains ambiguous. CDR1 and CDR2 (germline): SGDLS, YYNGEE. The V and J ends lost 0 bases and 0 bases respectively, with 8 bases between them. The length of the CDR3 is 15 residues. The CDR3 sequence: CASSVDEASTDTQYF. Here the CDR3 DNA reads TGTGCCAGCAGCGTAGACGAGGCTAGCACAGATACGCAGTATTTT.

There are a few counts of this clone. This chain joins TRBV5-6 and TRBJ1-5; D not resolved. The germline V gene has CDR1 SGHDT and CDR2 YYEEEE. Trimming took 3 bases from V and 7 from J, leaving 14 bases between them. The CDR3 loop spans 14 amino acids. CDR3 sequence reads: CASSSRGLWQPQHF. The CDR3 nucleotides are TGTGCCAGCAGCTCGCGGGGATTGTGGCAGCCCCAGCATTTT.

This rearrangement joins TRBV9 to TRBJ2-1; TRBD2 aligns across 8 bases. Germline assignment: CDR1 SGDLS and CDR2 YYNGEE. The CDR3 extends over 16 amino acids. V trimming: 4 bases; J trimming: 0 bases; junction bases outside the gene matches: 6. The CDR3 is CASSPPGGASYNEQFF. CDR3 DNA: TGTGCCAGCAGCCCTCCCGGGGGGGCCTCCTACAATGAGCAGTTCTTC.

This chain connects TRBV28 to TRBJ2-7, with D perhaps matching TRBD1 (6 bases). The CDR3 runs to 14 residues. Trimming stripped 1 base from V and 4 bases from J, with 11 bases between. The germline V gene has CDR1 MDHEN and CDR2 SYDVKM. The CDR3 loop reads CASSLFARGYEQYF. CDR3 sequence (DNA): TGTGCCAGCAGTTTATTCGCCAGGGGATACGAGCAGTACTTC.

There are a few counts of this clone. The chain recombines TRBV7-3 with TRBJ2-1; 7 bases agree with TRBD2. The junction had 13 bases not matched to a gene; V was cut back by 5 bases and J by 6 bases. The germline CDR1 and CDR2 sequences are SGHTA and FQGTGA. CDR3 length equals 16 residues. The CDR3 DNA reads TGTGCCAGCAGCCTGCCAGCGGGGCCTAGGGGCAATGAGCAGTTCTTC. Its protein product is CASSLPAGPRGNEQFF. Full variable domain (remainder filled in from reference TRBV7-3 and TRBJ2-1): GAGVSQTPSNKVTEKGKYVELRCDPISGHTALYWYRQSLGQGPEFLIYFQGTGAADDSGLPNDRFFAVRPEGSVSTLKIQRTERGDSAVYLCASSLPAGPRGNEQFFGPGTRLTVL.

V is TRBV27 and J is TRBJ1-4; D gene unclear. Trimming took off 3 bases at V and 7 bases at J, with 6 bases between the two ends. CDR3 size: 12 residues. Germline V gene data show CDR1 as MNHEY and CDR2 as SMNVEV (reference sequence). The CDR3 region has the DNA TGTGCCAGCAGTTTTCTCGGTGAAAAACTGTTTTTT. It encodes CASSFLGEKLFF.

The chain links TRBV7-9 to TRBJ1-1, with D possibly TRBD1 on 5 matching bases. V was trimmed by 5 bases and J by 4 bases, leaving 14 bases between them. The CDR3 is made up of 14 amino acids. The germline gives CDR1 SEHNR, CDR2 FQNEAQ (reference sequence). The CDR3 is CASSRVGGTTEAFF. The CDR3 bases are TGTGCCAGCAGCCGGGTCGGGGGGACCACTGAAGCTTTCTTT.